This T cell receptor beta chain was retrieved from a study of cytomegalovirus exposure and HLA in healthy donors. The study, taken as a whole, reports: The study put about 180 TCR beta chains on its list as cytomegalovirus-associated.

About this clone itself: Its antigen is as yet unknown.

Only in-frame clones appear in the TCRdb table, and some are missing; sequencing was by immunoSEQ multiplex PCR. The data show over 100,000 clones, roughly 91% seen once. J gave up 0 bases and V 6 bases, and 14 bases lay outside the gene matches. Germline V CDR1 and CDR2: MNHEY, SMNVEV (reference sequence). The CDR3 loop spans 18 amino acids. The V call is TRBV27, the J call TRBJ1-2, with 9 bases aligning to TRBD1. The receptor's source is a man aged 30-40 years in good health and CMV-seronegative. Sequenced material: PBMCs. Here the CDR3 reads CASRPLPGTGKTNYGYTF. Written as DNA, the CDR3 is TGTGCCAGCAGACCCTTGCCCGGGACAGGGAAGACTAACTATGGCTACACCTTC.